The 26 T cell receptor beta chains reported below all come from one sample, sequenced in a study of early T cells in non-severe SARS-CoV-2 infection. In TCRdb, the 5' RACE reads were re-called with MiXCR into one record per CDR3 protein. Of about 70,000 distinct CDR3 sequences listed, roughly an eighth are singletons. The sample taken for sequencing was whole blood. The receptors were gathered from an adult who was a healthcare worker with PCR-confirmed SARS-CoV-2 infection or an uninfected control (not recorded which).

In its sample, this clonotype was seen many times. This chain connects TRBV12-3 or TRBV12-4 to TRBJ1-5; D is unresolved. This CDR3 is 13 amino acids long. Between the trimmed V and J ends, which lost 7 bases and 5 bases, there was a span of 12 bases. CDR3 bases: TGTGCCAGCACCCTACCCCGGGATCAGCCCCAGCATTTT. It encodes CASTLPRDQPQHF.

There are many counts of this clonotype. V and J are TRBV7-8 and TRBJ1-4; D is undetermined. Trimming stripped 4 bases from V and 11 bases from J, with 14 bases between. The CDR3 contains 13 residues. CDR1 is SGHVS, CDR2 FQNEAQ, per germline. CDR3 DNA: TGTGCCAGCAGCTGGGATATAGACCGTAAACTGTTTTTT. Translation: CASSWDIDRKLFF. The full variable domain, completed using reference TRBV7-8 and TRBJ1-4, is GAGVSQSPRYKVAKRGQDVALRCDPISGHVSLFWYQQALGQGPEFLTYFQNEAQLDKSGLPSDRFFAERPEGSVSTLKIQRTQQEDSAVYLCASSWDIDRKLFFGSGTQLSVL.

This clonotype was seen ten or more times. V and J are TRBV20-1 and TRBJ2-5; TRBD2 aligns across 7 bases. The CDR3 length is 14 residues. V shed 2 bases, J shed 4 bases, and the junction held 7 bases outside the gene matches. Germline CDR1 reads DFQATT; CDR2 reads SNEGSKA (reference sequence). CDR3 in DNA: TGCAGTGCTAGAACCGGGACTACCTTAGAGACCCAGTACTTC. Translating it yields CSARTGTTLETQYF.

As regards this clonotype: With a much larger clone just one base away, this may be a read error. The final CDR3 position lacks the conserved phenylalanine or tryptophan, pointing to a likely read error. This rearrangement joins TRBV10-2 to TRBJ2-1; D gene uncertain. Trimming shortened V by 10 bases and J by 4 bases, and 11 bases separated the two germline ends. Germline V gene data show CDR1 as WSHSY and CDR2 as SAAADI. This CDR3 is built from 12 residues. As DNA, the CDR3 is TGCGCCACCGAGTCCCAGTACAATGAGCAGTTCTTG. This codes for CATESQYNEQFL.

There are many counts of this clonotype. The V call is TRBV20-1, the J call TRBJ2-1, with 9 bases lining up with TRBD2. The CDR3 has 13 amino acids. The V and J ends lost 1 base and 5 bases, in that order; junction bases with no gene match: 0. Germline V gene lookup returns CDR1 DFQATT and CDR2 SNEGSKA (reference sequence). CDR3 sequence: CSARGGRDNEQFF. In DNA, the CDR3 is TGCAGTGCTAGAGGCGGGAGGGACAATGAGCAGTTCTTC.

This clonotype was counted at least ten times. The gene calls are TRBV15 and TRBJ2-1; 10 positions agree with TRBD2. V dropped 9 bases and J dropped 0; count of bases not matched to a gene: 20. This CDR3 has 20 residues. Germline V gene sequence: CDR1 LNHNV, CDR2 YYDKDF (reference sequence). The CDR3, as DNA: TGTGCCACGCCGCGGGGGCGCGGTAATAGCGGGAGGTTCTCCTACAATGAGCAGTTCTTC. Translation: CATPRGRGNSGRFSYNEQFF.

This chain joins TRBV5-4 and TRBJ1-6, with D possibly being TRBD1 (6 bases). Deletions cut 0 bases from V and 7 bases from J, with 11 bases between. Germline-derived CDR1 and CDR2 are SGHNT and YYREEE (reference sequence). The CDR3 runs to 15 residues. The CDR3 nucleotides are TGTGCCAGCAGCTTGGAGGGGGTTAGAAATTCACCCCTCCACTTT. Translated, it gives CASSLEGVRNSPLHF.

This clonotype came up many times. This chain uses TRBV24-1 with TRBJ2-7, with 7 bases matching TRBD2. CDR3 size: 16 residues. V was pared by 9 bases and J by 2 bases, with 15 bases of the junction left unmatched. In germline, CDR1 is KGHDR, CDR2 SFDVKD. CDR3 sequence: CATPFHPGGLTYEQYF. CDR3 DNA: TGTGCCACCCCTTTTCATCCGGGGGGACTCACCTACGAGCAGTACTTC.

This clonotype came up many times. In DNA form, the CDR3 reads TGCAGTGCTTGGACAGGGCTGAACACTGAAGCTTTCTTT. This gives the protein CSAWTGLNTEAFF. The chain couples TRBV20-1 to TRBJ1-1; 8 bases fit TRBD1. Trimming at V came to 5 bases and at J to 0 bases, leaving 2 bases not matched to a gene. The CDR3 extends over 13 amino acids. From germline, CDR1 is DFQATT and CDR2 SNEGSKA (reference sequence).

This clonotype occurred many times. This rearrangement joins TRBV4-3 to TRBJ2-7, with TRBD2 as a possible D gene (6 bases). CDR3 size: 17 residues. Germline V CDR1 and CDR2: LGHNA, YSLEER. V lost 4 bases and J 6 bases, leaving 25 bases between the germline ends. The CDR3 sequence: CASSPDLRGGIGSEQYF. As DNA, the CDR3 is TGCGCCAGCAGCCCCGATTTGCGGGGCGGAATAGGGAGCGAGCAGTACTTC.

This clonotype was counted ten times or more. CDR3 protein: CASQGTGNQPQHF. The CDR3 nucleotides read TGTGCTAGTCAGGGCACGGGAAATCAGCCCCAGCATTTT. The chain links TRBV12-5 to TRBJ1-5; tentative D call: TRBD1 (5 bases). This CDR3 is 13 amino acids long. Germline CDR1 is LGHNT and CDR2 is FRNRAP. The ends were cut back, 8 bases at V and 4 bases at J, with 12 bases in the middle.

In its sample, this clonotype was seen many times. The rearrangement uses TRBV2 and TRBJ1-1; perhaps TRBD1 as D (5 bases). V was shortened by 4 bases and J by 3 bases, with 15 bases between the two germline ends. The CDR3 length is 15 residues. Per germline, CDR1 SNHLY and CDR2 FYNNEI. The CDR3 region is CASSGVWGEDTEAFF. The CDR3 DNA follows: TGTGCCAGCAGTGGGGTGTGGGGGGAGGACACTGAAGCTTTCTTT.

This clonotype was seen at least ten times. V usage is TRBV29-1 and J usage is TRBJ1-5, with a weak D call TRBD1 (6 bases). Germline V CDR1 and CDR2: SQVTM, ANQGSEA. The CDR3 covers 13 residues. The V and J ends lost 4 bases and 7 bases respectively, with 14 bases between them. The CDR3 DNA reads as TGCAGCGTTGCTTTAGGGGGAGGGCAGCCCCAGCATTTT. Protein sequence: CSVALGGGQPQHF.

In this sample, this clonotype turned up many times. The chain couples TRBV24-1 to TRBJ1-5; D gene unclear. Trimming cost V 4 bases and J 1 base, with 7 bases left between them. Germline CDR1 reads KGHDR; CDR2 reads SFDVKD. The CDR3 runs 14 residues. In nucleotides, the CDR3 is TGTGCCACCAGTGACCCCAGGAGCAATCAGCCCCAGCATTTT. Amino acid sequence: CATSDPRSNQPQHF.

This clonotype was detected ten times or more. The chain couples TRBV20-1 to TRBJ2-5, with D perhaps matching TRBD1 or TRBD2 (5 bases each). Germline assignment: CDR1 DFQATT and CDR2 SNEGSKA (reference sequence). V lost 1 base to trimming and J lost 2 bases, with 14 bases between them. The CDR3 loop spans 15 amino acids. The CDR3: CSARGPEGPQETQYF. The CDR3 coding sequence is TGCAGTGCTAGAGGGCCCGAGGGACCTCAAGAGACCCAGTACTTC.

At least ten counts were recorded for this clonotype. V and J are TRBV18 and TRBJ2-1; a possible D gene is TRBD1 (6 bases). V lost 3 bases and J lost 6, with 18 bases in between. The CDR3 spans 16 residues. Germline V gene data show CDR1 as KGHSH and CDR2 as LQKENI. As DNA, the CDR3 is TGTGCCAGCTCACCCCGGGTACAGGGTAACACCAATGAGCAGTTCTTC. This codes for CASSPRVQGNTNEQFF.

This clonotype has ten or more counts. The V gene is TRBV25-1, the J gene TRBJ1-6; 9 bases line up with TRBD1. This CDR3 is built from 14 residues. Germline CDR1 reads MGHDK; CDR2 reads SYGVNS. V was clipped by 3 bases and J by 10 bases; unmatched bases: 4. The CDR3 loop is CASSDGQGLSPLHF. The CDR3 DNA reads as TGTGCCAGCAGTGACGGACAGGGGTTGTCACCCCTCCACTTT.

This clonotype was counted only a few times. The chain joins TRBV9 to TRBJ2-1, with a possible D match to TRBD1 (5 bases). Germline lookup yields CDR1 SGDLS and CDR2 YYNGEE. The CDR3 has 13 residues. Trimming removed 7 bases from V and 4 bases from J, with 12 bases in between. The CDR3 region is CASAKDNYNEQFF. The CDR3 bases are TGTGCCAGCGCGAAGGACAATTACAATGAGCAGTTCTTC.

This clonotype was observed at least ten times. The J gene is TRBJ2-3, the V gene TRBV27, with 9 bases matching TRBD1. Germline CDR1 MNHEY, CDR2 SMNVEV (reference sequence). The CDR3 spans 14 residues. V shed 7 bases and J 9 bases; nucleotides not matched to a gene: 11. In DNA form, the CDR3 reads TGTGCCAGCACCCCGGACAGGGGAGAAGAAACGCAGTATTTT. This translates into CASTPDRGEETQYF.

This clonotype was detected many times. The chain's CDR3 is CSVELRMNTEAFF. CDR3 nucleotides: TGCAGCGTTGAACTACGGATGAACACTGAAGCTTTCTTT. V usage is TRBV29-1 and J usage is TRBJ1-1; no clear D. Trimming cost V 2 bases and J 0 bases, with 7 bases left between them. The CDR3 has 13 residues. Germline values: CDR1 SQVTM, CDR2 ANQGSEA.

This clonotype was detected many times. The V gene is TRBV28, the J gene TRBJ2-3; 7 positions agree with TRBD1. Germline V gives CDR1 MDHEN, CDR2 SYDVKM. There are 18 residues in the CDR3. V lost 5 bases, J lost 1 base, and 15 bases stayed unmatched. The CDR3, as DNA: TGTGCCAGCAGTCGATTCTCAGCCGGACAGGCTCGCACAGATACGCAGTATTTT. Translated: CASSRFSAGQARTDTQYF.

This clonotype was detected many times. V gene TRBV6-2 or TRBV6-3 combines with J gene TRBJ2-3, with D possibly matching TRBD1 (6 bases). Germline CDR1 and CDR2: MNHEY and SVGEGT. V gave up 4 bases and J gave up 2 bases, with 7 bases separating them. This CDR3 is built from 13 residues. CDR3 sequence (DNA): TGTGCCAGCAGTTCAGGGGCCACAGATACGCAGTATTTT. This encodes CASSSGATDTQYF.

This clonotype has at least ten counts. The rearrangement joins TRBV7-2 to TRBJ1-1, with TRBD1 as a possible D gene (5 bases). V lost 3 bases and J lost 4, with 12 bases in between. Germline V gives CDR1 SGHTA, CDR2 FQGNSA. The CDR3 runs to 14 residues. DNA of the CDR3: TGTGCCAGCAGCTTGGAGGGAGGGGTCACTGAAGCTTTCTTT. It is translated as CASSLEGGVTEAFF.

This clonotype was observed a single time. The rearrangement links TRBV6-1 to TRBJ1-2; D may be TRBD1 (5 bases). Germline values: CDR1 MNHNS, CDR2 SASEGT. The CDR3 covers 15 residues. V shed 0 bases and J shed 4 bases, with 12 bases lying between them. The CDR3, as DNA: TGTGCCAGCAGTGAAGCGGCGTCAGGGATCTATGGCTACACCTTC. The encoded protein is CASSEAASGIYGYTF.

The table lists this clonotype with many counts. As DNA, the CDR3 is TGTGCCAGCAGTCCGACCGGGACAGTCTACGAGCAGTACTTC. Amino acid sequence: CASSPTGTVYEQYF. The chain uses TRBV12-3 or TRBV12-4 and TRBJ2-7; 7 nucleotides line up with TRBD1. V shed 5 bases, J shed 3 bases, and the junction held 7 bases outside the gene matches. This CDR3 comprises 14 residues.

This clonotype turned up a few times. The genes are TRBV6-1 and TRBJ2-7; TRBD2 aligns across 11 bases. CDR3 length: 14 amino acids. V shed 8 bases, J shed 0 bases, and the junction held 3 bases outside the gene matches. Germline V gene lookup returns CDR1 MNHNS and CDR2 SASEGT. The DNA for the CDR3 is TGTGCCAGCCGGACTAGCGGGCACTCCTACGAGCAGTACTTC. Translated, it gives CASRTSGHSYEQYF.